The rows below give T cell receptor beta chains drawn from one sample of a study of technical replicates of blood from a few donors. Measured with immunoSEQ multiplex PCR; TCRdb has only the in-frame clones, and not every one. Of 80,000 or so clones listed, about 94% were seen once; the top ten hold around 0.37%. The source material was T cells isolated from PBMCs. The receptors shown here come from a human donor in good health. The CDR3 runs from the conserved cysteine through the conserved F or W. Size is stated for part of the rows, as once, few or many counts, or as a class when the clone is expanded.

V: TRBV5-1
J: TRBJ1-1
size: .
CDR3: CASSQNGGTEAFF

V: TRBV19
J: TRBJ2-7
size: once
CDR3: CASSMEDRGYEQYF

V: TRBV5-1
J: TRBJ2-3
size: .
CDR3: CASSLLAAIGDTQYF

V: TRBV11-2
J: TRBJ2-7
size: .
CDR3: CASSLGVRNEQYF

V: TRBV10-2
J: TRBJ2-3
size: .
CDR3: CASSVGITDTQYF

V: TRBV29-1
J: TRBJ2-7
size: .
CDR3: CSVDDGSYEQYF

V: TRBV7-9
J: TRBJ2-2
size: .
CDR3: CASSKTANTGELFF

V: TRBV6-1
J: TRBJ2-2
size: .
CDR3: CATLRGHGGELFF

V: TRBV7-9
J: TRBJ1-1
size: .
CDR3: CASSSRQMNTEAFF

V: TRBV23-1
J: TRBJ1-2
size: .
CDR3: CATPQGGYTF

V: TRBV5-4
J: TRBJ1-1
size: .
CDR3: CASSLVSGGDGFF